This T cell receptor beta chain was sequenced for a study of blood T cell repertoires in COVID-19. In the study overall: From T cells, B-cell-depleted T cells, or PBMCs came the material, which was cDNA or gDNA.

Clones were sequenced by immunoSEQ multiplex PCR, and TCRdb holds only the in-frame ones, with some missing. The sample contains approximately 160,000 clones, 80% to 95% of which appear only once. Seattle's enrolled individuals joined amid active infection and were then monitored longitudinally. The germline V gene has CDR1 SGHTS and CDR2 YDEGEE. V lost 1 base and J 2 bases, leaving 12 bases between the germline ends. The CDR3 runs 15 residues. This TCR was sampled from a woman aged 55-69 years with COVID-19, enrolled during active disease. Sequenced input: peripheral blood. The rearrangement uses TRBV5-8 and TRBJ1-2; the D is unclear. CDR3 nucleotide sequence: TGTGCCAGCAGCTTGAATGTCAGACACAACTATGGCTACACCTTC. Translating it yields CASSLNVRHNYGYTF.